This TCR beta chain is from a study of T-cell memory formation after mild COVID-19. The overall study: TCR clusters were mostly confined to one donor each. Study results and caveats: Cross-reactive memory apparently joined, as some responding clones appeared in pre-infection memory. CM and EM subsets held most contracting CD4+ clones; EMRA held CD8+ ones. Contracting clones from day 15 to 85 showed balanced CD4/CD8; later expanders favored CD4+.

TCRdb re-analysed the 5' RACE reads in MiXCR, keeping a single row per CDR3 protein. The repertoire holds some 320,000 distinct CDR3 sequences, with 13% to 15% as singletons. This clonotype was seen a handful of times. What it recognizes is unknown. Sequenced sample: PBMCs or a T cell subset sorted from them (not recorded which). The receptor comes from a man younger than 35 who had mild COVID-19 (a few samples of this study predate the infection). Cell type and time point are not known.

CDR3 amino acids: CASSLGGGSNSPLHF. The CDR3 nucleotides are TGTGCCAGCAGCCTCGGGGGGGGAAGTAATTCACCCCTCCACTTT. J is TRBJ1-6 and V is TRBV4-2, with D tentatively TRBD1 (5 bases). The CDR3 has 15 amino acids. Germline CDR1 is LGHNA and CDR2 is YNFKEQ. The V end was cut by 4 bases, the J end by 6 bases, with 13 bases between.